Sequencing of this T cell receptor (beta chain) was carried out in a study of blood T cell repertoires in COVID-19. About the research overall: From the United States, Italy and Spain came samples of acute and convalescent COVID-19. From T cells, B-cell-depleted T cells, or PBMCs came the material, which was cDNA or gDNA.

Original analysis: Amplification of reference gene primers was used by the study to estimate nucleated cell counts. Assay: immunoSEQ multiplex PCR; the TCRdb copy retains only in-frame clones and omits some. That table supplies the V and J calls and clone size; D and trimming were determined from the DNA. The table includes some 62,000 clones, approximately 79% detected once. Germline values: CDR1 MDHEN, CDR2 SYDVKM. CDR3 length equals 14 residues. V was shortened by 5 bases and J by 12 bases, with 17 bases between the two germline ends. The specimen sequenced was peripheral blood. This TCR derives from a woman older than 75 with active or convalescent COVID-19. The genes are TRBV28 and TRBJ1-6; possible D gene TRBD1, 6 bases. The CDR3 DNA reads TGTGCCAGCAGTCAGACAGGTGACCGTCGACCCCTCCACTTT. This sequence encodes CASSQTGDRRPLHF.